The 17 T cell receptor beta chains below all came from one sample that was sequenced in a study of blood T cell repertoires in COVID-19. The method was immunoSEQ multiplex PCR; TCRdb's version includes in-frame clones alone and lacks a portion of them. The table records roughly 69,000 clones, around 80% of them present only once. Sequenced material: peripheral blood. These receptors were collected from a man aged 50-60 years with COVID-19, enrolled during active disease.

Worth noting for this clone: One junction end disagrees with the germline gene, perhaps due to a read error. This chain joins TRBV11-2 and TRBJ1-1; D uncertain. The CDR3 spans 13 residues. Germline V gene lookup returns CDR1 SGHAT and CDR2 FQNNGV. CDR3 protein: CASTLEQNTEAFF. The CDR3 DNA reads as TGTGCCAGCACCTTAGAACAGAACACTGAAGCTTTCTTT. The full variable domain, in which reference TRBV11-2 and TRBJ1-1 provide the parts outside the CDR3, is EAGVAQSPRYKIIEKRQSVAFWCNPISGHATLYWYQQILGQGPKLLIQFQNNGVVDDSQLPKDRFSAERLKGVDSTLKIQPAKLEDSAVYLCASTLEQNTEAFFGQGTRLTVV.

The chain carries TRBV9 and TRBJ1-2; the D is unclear. The CDR3 runs 12 residues. Germline V lookup: CDR1 SGDLS, CDR2 YYNGEE. V shed 0 bases and J shed 6 bases, with 6 bases lying between them. CDR3 DNA: TGTGCCAGCAGCGTAGATCGTAATGGCTACACCTTC. It encodes CASSVDRNGYTF.

This chain links TRBV7-9 with TRBJ2-7, with D tentatively TRBD1 (6 bases). There are 17 residues in the CDR3. The V end lost 5 bases, the J end lost 3 bases, and 23 bases lay between the germline ends. Germline CDR1 reads SEHNR; CDR2 reads FQNEAQ (reference sequence). The CDR3 region has the DNA TGTGCCAGCAGCCAACCGGGACACAATACCGAGGGCTACGAGCAGTACTTC. The encoded protein is CASSQPGHNTEGYEQYF.

The gene calls are TRBV5-4 and TRBJ2-7, with a tentative D call TRBD1 (7 bases). Germline CDR1 SGHNT, CDR2 YYREEE (reference sequence). V dropped 4 bases and J dropped 3 bases, with 14 bases sitting between them. The CDR3 spans 14 residues. The CDR3 spells CASSRGTDHYEQYF. The CDR3 DNA sequence: TGTGCCAGCAGCCGCGGGACAGACCACTACGAGCAGTACTTC.

The chain uses TRBV3-1 (or the pseudogene TRBV3-2) and TRBJ2-7, with D maybe TRBD1 (5 bases). Germline V gene sequence: CDR1 LGHDT, CDR2 YNNKEL (reference sequence). Trimming removed 0 bases at V and 2 bases at J, with 11 bases between. This CDR3 contains 15 residues. The CDR3 nucleotides are TGTGCCAGCAGCCAAGAGAAACAGGCCACCTACGAGCAGTACTTC. The encoded protein is CASSQEKQATYEQYF.

The chain employs TRBV14 and TRBJ1-1; possible D gene TRBD1, 6 bases. Germline V CDR1 and CDR2: SGHDN, FVKESK. CDR3 length equals 13 residues. V was trimmed by 1 base and J by 5 bases, leaving 8 bases between them. The CDR3 loop is CASSQGGPTEAFF. CDR3 coding DNA: TGTGCCAGCAGCCAAGGGGGGCCGACTGAAGCTTTCTTT.

This chain links TRBV12-3 or TRBV12-4 with TRBJ2-7; weak D call: TRBD1 (6 bases). The CDR3 covers 13 residues. The germline V and J ends were trimmed by 6 bases and 6 bases, with 15 bases remaining between them. The CDR3 here is CASRLTGRTEQYF. The CDR3 DNA is TGTGCCAGCAGATTGACAGGCCGTACCGAGCAGTACTTC.

The chain carries TRBV10-3 and TRBJ1-2; 7 bases line up with TRBD1. The CDR3 runs to 15 residues. Trimming cost V 9 bases and J 2 bases; bases outside gene matches: 12. Germline V CDR1 and CDR2: ENHRY, SYGVKD. CDR3 residues: CAIFHRQGNNYGYTF. The CDR3 coding sequence is TGTGCCATTTTCCACAGACAGGGCAACAACTATGGCTACACCTTC.

This rearrangement joins TRBV4-2 to TRBJ2-7, with D perhaps matching TRBD1 (5 bases). The CDR3 runs 13 residues. The V and J ends lost 1 base and 6 bases respectively, with 10 bases between them. Germline-derived CDR1 and CDR2 are LGHNA and YNFKEQ. The CDR3 loop reads CASSQAQGVEQYF. The CDR3 DNA is TGTGCCAGCAGCCAAGCTCAAGGGGTCGAGCAGTACTTC.

The chain joins TRBV5-4 to TRBJ2-2; D is uncertain. Trimming left V 0 bases short and J 2 bases short, with 5 bases between. This CDR3 spans 14 amino acids. The V gene's germline CDR1 is SGHNT and CDR2 YYREEE (reference sequence). CDR3 DNA: TGTGCCAGCAGCTTGGGACTTAACACCGGGGAGCTGTTTTTT. Encoded protein: CASSLGLNTGELFF.

This sequence joins TRBV5-1 and TRBJ2-1, with D perhaps TRBD2 (6 bases). Trimming pared 1 base from V and 7 bases from J, leaving 18 bases between. Per the germline V gene, CDR1 is SGHRS and CDR2 is YFSETQ. CDR3 length equals 16 residues. The CDR3 sequence: CASSLTSPRAGNEQFF. DNA for the CDR3: TGCGCCAGCAGCTTGACGTCCCCCCGGGCGGGGAATGAGCAGTTCTTC.

The chain employs TRBV7-3 and TRBJ2-6; unclear D gene. Germline CDR1 SGHTA, CDR2 FQGTGA. The CDR3 loop spans 14 amino acids. V was trimmed by 4 bases and J by 3 bases, leaving 7 bases between them. CDR3: CASSSSRGANVLTF. CDR3 nucleotide sequence: TGTGCCAGCAGCTCCTCGCGTGGGGCCAACGTCCTGACTTTC. Based on the CDR3 plus reference TRBV7-3 and TRBJ2-6, the full variable domain is GAGVSQTPSNKVTEKGKYVELRCDPISGHTALYWYRQSLGQGPEFLIYFQGTGAADDSGLPNDRFFAVRPEGSVSTLKIQRTERGDSAVYLCASSSSRGANVLTFGAGSRLTVL.

The V call is TRBV4-1, the J call TRBJ2-3; tentatively, D is TRBD2 (6 bases). The CDR3 is 16 amino acids. Looked up from germline, CDR1 is MGHRA and CDR2 is YSYEKL. V was shortened by 4 bases and J by 2 bases, with 16 bases between the two germline ends. The chain's CDR3 is CASSRPGLKHTDTQYF. Here the CDR3 DNA reads TGCGCCAGCAGCCGACCGGGACTCAAGCACACAGATACGCAGTATTTT.

The rearrangement joins TRBV19 to TRBJ2-4, with TRBD1 identical over 7 bases. The germline CDR1 and CDR2 sequences are LNHDA and SQIVND (reference sequence). The CDR3 contains 18 residues. The V segment lost 5 bases and the J segment 0 bases; nucleotides outside the gene matches: 13. For the CDR3, the DNA is TGTGCCAGTAGTCTCACAGGGGATACCCTCCTAGCCAAAAACATTCAGTACTTC. Its translation: CASSLTGDTLLAKNIQYF.

This clone was seen a single time. The rearrangement links TRBV6-5 to TRBJ2-7; 9 positions match TRBD1. From germline, CDR1 is MNHEY and CDR2 SVGAGI. The V segment lost 10 bases and the J segment 6 bases; nucleotides outside the gene matches: 10. CDR3 length: 13 amino acids. The CDR3 nucleotides read TGTGCCACCTCATCGGGACAGGGATCCGAGCAGTACTTC. As protein: CATSSGQGSEQYF.

The chain has TRBV29-1 and TRBJ1-1; possible D gene TRBD1, 5 bases. The germline V gene encodes CDR1 SQVTM and CDR2 ANQGSEA. The CDR3 loop spans 13 amino acids. V lost 8 bases and J 4 bases, leaving 17 bases between the germline ends. The CDR3 here is CSTLGVGGTEAFF. The CDR3, as DNA: TGCAGCACTCTAGGGGTCGGGGGCACTGAAGCTTTCTTT.

The rearrangement links TRBV27 to TRBJ1-5, with D perhaps matching TRBD1 (6 bases). Trimming took off 4 bases at V and 10 bases at J, with 17 bases between the two ends. The germline V gene has CDR1 MNHEY and CDR2 SMNVEV (reference sequence). The CDR3 extends over 14 amino acids. CDR3 protein: CASSYLDRGYPQHF. CDR3 coding DNA: TGTGCCAGCAGTTATTTGGACAGAGGATATCCCCAGCATTTT.